The present T cell receptor (beta chain) was sequenced within a study of T cell clusters in autoimmune cytopenias. The study's findings and limits: TRB repertoire shifts in secondary cytopenia and chronic lymphocytic leukemia mostly reflected lymphoma, not autoimmunity. Functional roles of the in silico T cell clusters still await experimental validation.

The V gene's germline CDR1 is MNHNS and CDR2 SASEGT. This CDR3 has 16 residues. Frequency places this clonotype as medium-sized. Antigen: not known. TRB rearrangements were amplified by touch-down multiplex PCR with mixed TRB-A/B primers. TCRdb reanalyzed the multiplex PCR reads, giving one entry per CDR3 protein sequence and no DNA. The listing records just under 1,500 distinct CDR3 sequences. Tens of thousands of genome equivalents of blood DNA were amplified for TRB. This sample also appeared in a second study, on T cell repertoires in aging, cancer and after chemotherapy. Turning to that study: Millions of TCR reads made up the full dataset. Loss of evenness, beyond lost richness, contributed to age-related TCR diversity decline in cancer patients.

The J gene is TRBJ1-6, the V gene TRBV6-1; TCRdb designates TRBD1, a call that cannot be tested without DNA. The receptor comes from a human donor in good health. What was sequenced was peripheral blood. The CDR3 region is CASSEAGAGRNSPLHF.